The TCR beta chain under discussion was sequenced for a study of T cell changes during pregnancy in multiple sclerosis (dated by TCRdb to between 2018 and 2021). Background on the whole study: Changes in the T cell repertoire over the course of pregnancy were examined in this study in women with multiple sclerosis.

Points on this clone: Its specific antigen is unknown. No qualities accompany the bases; no much larger clone lies one base away.

Libraries were constructed by the immunoSEQ multiplex PCR assay. TCRdb holds this immuneACCESS table with in-frame rearrangements only. Some clones are missing; in checked studies, unresolved V genes explain under half, and the rest has no known cause. For this sample there are about 51,000 clones; 90% to 95% appear just once. The ten largest make up around 1.9% of the sample. The junction shows trimming of 5 bases on V and 7 bases on J, and the gene matches do not reach 10 bases of it. Taken from the germline V gene, the CDR1 and CDR2 loops are SGHTA and FQGNSA. The CDR3 measures 15 amino acids from cysteine to phenylalanine. Kept here is only the CDR3 DNA, which spans 45 bases and is read in frame from base 1.

This TCR came from a female donor with multiple sclerosis, enrolled in a pregnancy study. The sequencing used peripheral blood, collected in the second trimester of pregnancy. The chain is assembled from TRBV7-2 and TRBJ2-1, with TRBD2 identical over 8 junction bases. Here is the DNA: TGTGCCAGCAGCCGTTCCACTAGCGGATTTAATGAGCAGTTCTTC. The translation is CASSRSTSGFNEQFF.